Listed here are 17 T cell receptor beta chains from one sample, sequenced in a study of T cells after posttransplantation cyclophosphamide. Busulfan-fludarabine conditioning, marrow transplant, and cyclophosphamide on days +3 and +4 were administered. Libraries were prepared by immunoSEQ multiplex PCR; TCRdb keeps only in-frame clonotypes and omits some of them. The sample lists about 36,000 clones; 78% were seen once. The sequencing here drew on CD4+ T cells sorted from blood, taken about 1,900 days after a stem cell transplant with posttransplant cyclophosphamide. These receptors were collected from a female patient aged 35-55 years who received an allogeneic stem cell transplant from a related donor, was CMV-positive, and had no GVHD. Some of the T cells may derive from the graft donor.

This clone was observed a few times. This chain connects TRBV7-9 to TRBJ1-5; D remains ambiguous. CDR1 SEHNR and CDR2 FQNEAQ come from the germline V gene (reference sequence). The CDR3 has 13 amino acids. Trimming pared 1 base from V and 7 bases from J, leaving 8 bases between. As DNA, the CDR3 is TGTGCCAGCAGCTTAGGGGCCCAACAGCCCCAGCATTTT. Translated, it gives CASSLGAQQPQHF.

This chain joins TRBV4-2 and TRBJ2-3; D may be TRBD2 (6 bases). CDR1 LGHNA and CDR2 YNFKEQ come from the germline V gene. The CDR3 has 13 residues. V lost 6 bases to trimming and J lost 0 bases, with 7 bases between them. CDR3 DNA: TGTGCCAGCAGTGGGGGGAGCACAGATACGCAGTATTTT. Its protein product is CASSGGSTDTQYF.

This chain uses TRBV6-4 with TRBJ1-2; weak D call: TRBD1 (5 bases). CDR3 length: 14 amino acids. Germline V gene data show CDR1 as MRHNA and CDR2 as SNTAGT. V shed 0 bases and J shed 2 bases, with 7 bases lying between them. The CDR3 here is CASSDSDSNYGYTF. The CDR3 DNA reads TGTGCCAGCAGTGACTCAGACAGCAACTATGGCTACACCTTC.

CDR3 protein: CASRTDLSPLHF. Here the CDR3 DNA reads TGTGCCAGCAGGACGGACTTGTCACCCCTCCACTTT. This chain connects TRBV2 to TRBJ1-6; D remains unclear. V dropped 6 bases and J dropped 10 bases, with 10 bases sitting between them. This CDR3 region has 12 residues. Per germline, CDR1 SNHLY and CDR2 FYNNEI.

This clone came up a few times. The rearrangement links TRBV19 to TRBJ2-5; D gene ambiguous. Per germline, CDR1 LNHDA and CDR2 SQIVND (reference sequence). The ends were cut back, 2 bases at V and 4 bases at J, with 14 bases in the middle. The CDR3 has 15 residues. The DNA of the CDR3 is TGTGCCAGTAGTATATCCATGGCGGCGAGAGAGACCCAGTACTTC. The encoded protein is CASSISMAARETQYF.

This clone was seen more than once but under ten times. The V gene is TRBV7-9, the J gene TRBJ1-1; weak D call: TRBD1 (6 bases). The V gene's germline CDR1 is SEHNR and CDR2 FQNEAQ (reference sequence). Trimming removed 5 bases at V and 1 base at J, with 11 bases between. CDR3 length equals 14 residues. CDR3 protein: CASSGPGQNTEAFF. The CDR3 nucleotides read TGTGCCAGCAGCGGTCCGGGACAGAACACTGAAGCTTTCTTT. Combining the CDR3 with reference TRBV7-9 and TRBJ1-1 gives the whole variable domain DTGVSQNPRHKITKRGQNVTFRCDPISEHNRLYWYRQTLGQGPEFLTYFQNEAQLEKSRLLSDRFSAERPKGSFSTLEIQRTEQGDSAMYLCASSGPGQNTEAFFGQGTRLTVV.

This chain's CDR3 is CASSVAAGNSGNTIYF. CDR3 sequence (DNA): TGTGCCAGCAGCGTAGCGGCAGGAAACTCTGGAAACACCATATATTTT. This chain links TRBV9 with TRBJ1-3; D ambiguous. Germline lookup yields CDR1 SGDLS and CDR2 YYNGEE. V dropped 0 bases and J dropped 0 bases, with 10 bases sitting between them. The CDR3 is 16 residues long.

This clone came up once. As DNA, the CDR3 is TGTGCCAGCAGTGAAGCTGGACGGGAGTTTTACAATGAGCAGTTCTTC. This encodes CASSEAGREFYNEQFF. The chain carries TRBV6-1 and TRBJ2-1, with D possibly TRBD2 on 6 matching bases. Trimming left V 0 bases short and J 4 bases short, with 13 bases between. Germline V gene lookup returns CDR1 MNHNS and CDR2 SASEGT. This CDR3 is 16 amino acids long.

This chain uses TRBV18 with TRBJ1-1; no clear D. This CDR3 spans 13 amino acids. Germline CDR1 is KGHSH and CDR2 is LQKENI. The V end was cut by 4 bases, the J end by 1 base, with 7 bases between. CDR3 coding DNA: TGTGCCAGCTCACAAACAGAGAACACTGAAGCTTTCTTT. Protein product: CASSQTENTEAFF.

This clone showed up just once. The chain employs TRBV7-8 and TRBJ2-1; 8 bases match TRBD1. Trimming cost V 4 bases and J 8 bases; bases outside gene matches: 7. CDR1 SGHVS and CDR2 FQNEAQ come from the germline V gene. The CDR3 consists of 14 residues. The chain's CDR3 is CASSSADREDEQFF. DNA for the CDR3: TGTGCCAGCAGCTCCGCGGACAGGGAGGATGAGCAGTTCTTC. Complete variable domain (other parts from reference TRBV7-8 and TRBJ2-1): GAGVSQSPRYKVAKRGQDVALRCDPISGHVSLFWYQQALGQGPEFLTYFQNEAQLDKSGLPSDRFFAERPEGSVSTLKIQRTQQEDSAVYLCASSSADREDEQFFGPGTRLTVL.

This chain links TRBV27 with TRBJ2-2, with 9 bases aligning to TRBD1. CDR1 MNHEY and CDR2 SMNVEV come from the germline V gene (reference sequence). The V segment lost 2 bases and the J segment 4 bases; nucleotides outside the gene matches: 5. CDR3 length: 16 amino acids. The CDR3, as DNA: TGTGCCAGCAGTTTAAGGGGGACAGGGTCCACCGGGGAGCTGTTTTTT. It translates to CASSLRGTGSTGELFF.

The chain is built from TRBV28 and TRBJ2-2; 10 positions agree with TRBD1. With 3 bases clipped from V and 4 bases from J, the junction kept 2 bases outside the gene matches. Germline loops: CDR1 MDHEN, CDR2 SYDVKM. The CDR3 length is 15 residues. The CDR3 bases are TGTGCCAGCAGTTTGCGGACAGGGGGCACCGGGGAGCTGTTTTTT. As protein: CASSLRTGGTGELFF.

The chain combines TRBV7-3 with TRBJ1-3; 7 nucleotides match TRBD1. The germline gives CDR1 SGHTA, CDR2 FQGTGA. Trimming removed 3 bases from V and 1 base from J; junction bases left unmatched: 6. CDR3 length: 16 residues. The CDR3 here is CASSLDRLSSGNTIYF. The CDR3 DNA is TGTGCCAGCAGCTTGGACAGGCTATCATCTGGAAACACCATATATTTT.

The chain uses TRBV2 and TRBJ1-5; D gene uncertain. The V end was cut by 2 bases, the J end by 7 bases, with 15 bases between. Per the germline V gene, CDR1 is SNHLY and CDR2 is FYNNEI. This CDR3 has 15 amino acids. The CDR3 nucleotides read TGTGCCAGCAGTGAACGAGGGTTAGGAGGACAGCCCCAGCATTTT. This translates into CASSERGLGGQPQHF.

CDR3 sequence reads: CASSLDRGAFGTEAFF. The CDR3 nucleotides read TGCGCCAGCAGCTTGGATCGGGGGGCGTTTGGCACTGAAGCTTTCTTT. The gene calls are TRBV5-1 and TRBJ1-1; possible D gene TRBD1, 6 bases. Trimming pared 0 bases from V and 4 bases from J, leaving 16 bases between. CDR1 is SGHRS, CDR2 YFSETQ, per germline. The CDR3 runs to 16 residues.

The chain is built from TRBV14 and TRBJ2-7; no definite D call. Germline V gene sequence: CDR1 SGHDN, CDR2 FVKESK. V was cut by 4 bases and J by 6 bases, with 10 bases left in between. The CDR3 spans 12 residues. DNA for the CDR3: TGTGCCAGCAGCCGCACACGCGGCGAGCAGTACTTC. It yields the protein CASSRTRGEQYF.

CDR3 coding DNA: TGTGCCAGCAGTCGAACAGGGGCTCAGCCCCAGCATTTT. Its protein product is CASSRTGAQPQHF. The chain recombines TRBV6-5 with TRBJ1-5, with 7 positions matching TRBD1. The trim removed 5 bases at V and 6 bases at J, leaving 4 bases unmatched. The CDR3 covers 13 residues. The V gene's germline CDR1 is MNHEY and CDR2 SVGAGI.